The entry below gives a single TCR beta chain sequence along with its context. Its cognate antigen is unknown. CDR1 is SGHRS and CDR2 is YFSETQ in the germline V gene. Trimming cost V 0 bases and J 4 bases; bases outside gene matches: 3. CDR3 size: 16 residues. A 5'RACE reaction primed in the constant segment made cDNA libraries of TCR alpha and TCR beta, and these carried sample barcodes and UMIs. Each CDR3 protein gets one entry after TCRdb re-called the 5' RACE reads with MiXCR. The data hold 350,000 to 550,000 distinct CDR3 sequences, with roughly 18% observed a single time. The data were taken from a study of T-cell memory formation after mild COVID-19. Study background: Largely, TCR clusters stayed within a single donor.

The study's findings and limits: CD4+ contracting clones were found mainly in CM and EM, and CD8+ ones in EMRA. CD4/CD8 balance characterized clones contracting day 15 to 85, and CD4+ skew characterized later expanders.

J is TRBJ2-6 and V is TRBV5-1; the match to TRBD1 covers 8 bases. The sample comprised PBMCs or a T cell subset sorted from them (not recorded which). The sequence was obtained from a man between 18 and 29 years old who had mild COVID-19 (a few samples of this study predate the infection). Cell type and time point are not known. CDR3 nucleotides: TGCGCCAGCAGCTTGGGACAGGGGTACGGGGCCAACGTCCTGACTTTC. It codes for CASSLGQGYGANVLTF. Combining the CDR3 with reference TRBV5-1 and TRBJ2-6 gives the whole variable domain KAGVTQTPRYLIKTRGQQVTLSCSPISGHRSVSWYQQTPGQGLQFLFEYFSETQRNKGNFPGRFSGRQFSNSRSEMNVSTLELGDSALYLCASSLGQGYGANVLTFGAGSRLTVL.